This record covers a single T cell receptor beta chain. Sequencing used immunoSEQ multiplex PCR; TCRdb keeps in-frame clones, though not all of them. There are 1.4 million to 1.5 million clones in the sample; approximately 96% occur only once, and roughly 1.2% lies in the top ten. This entry comes from a study of shared clonotypes between healthy human individuals. The CDR3 totals 14 residues. V gave up 3 bases and J gave up 6 bases, with 12 bases separating them. From germline, CDR1 is SGHVS and CDR2 FQNEAQ. The receptor's source is a man aged 25 to 45 in good health. The sequenced sample consisted of naive CD4+ T cells sorted from blood. Subset denoted: CD45RA+ positively selected. This sequence joins TRBV7-8 and TRBJ1-5, with D tentatively TRBD1 (5 bases). The CDR3: CASSLKGLRQPQHF. In DNA form, the CDR3 reads TGTGCCAGCAGCTTGAAGGGGCTTCGTCAGCCCCAGCATTTT.